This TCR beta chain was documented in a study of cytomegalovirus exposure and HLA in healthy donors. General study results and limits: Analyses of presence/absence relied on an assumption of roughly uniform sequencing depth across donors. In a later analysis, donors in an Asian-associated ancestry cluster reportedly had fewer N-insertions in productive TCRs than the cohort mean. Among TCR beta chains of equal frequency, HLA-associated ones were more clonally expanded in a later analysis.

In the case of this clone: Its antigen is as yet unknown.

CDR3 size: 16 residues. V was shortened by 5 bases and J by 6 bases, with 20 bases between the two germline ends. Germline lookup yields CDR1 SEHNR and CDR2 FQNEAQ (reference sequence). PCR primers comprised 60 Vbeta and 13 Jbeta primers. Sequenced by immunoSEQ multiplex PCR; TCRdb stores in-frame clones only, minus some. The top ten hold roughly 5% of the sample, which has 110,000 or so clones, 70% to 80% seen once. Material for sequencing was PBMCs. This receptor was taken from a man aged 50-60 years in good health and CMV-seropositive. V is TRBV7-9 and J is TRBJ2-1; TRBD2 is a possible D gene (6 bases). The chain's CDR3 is CASSRQEGRSSNEQFF. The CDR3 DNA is TGTGCCAGCAGCCGTCAGGAGGGACGGTCGAGCAATGAGCAGTTCTTC.